These 32 T cell receptor beta chains share one sample of origin, sequenced in a study of blood T cell repertoires in COVID-19. TCRdb's table, derived via immunoSEQ multiplex PCR, lists solely in-frame clones and lacks some. The sample holds hundreds of thousands of clones, 75% to 90% seen once. What was sequenced was peripheral blood. The receptor source for this set is a man between 18 and 35 years old with COVID-19, enrolled during active disease.

This clone was found once. The V call is TRBV14, the J call TRBJ2-7; weak D call: TRBD2 (6 bases). The CDR3 length is 15 residues. Trimming stripped 3 bases from V and 6 bases from J, with 18 bases between. Germline V gene lookup returns CDR1 SGHDN and CDR2 FVKESK. The CDR3 DNA reads TGTGCCAGCAGCCAGCATCCGGGACTTCTCCCCGAGCAGTACTTC. Protein product: CASSQHPGLLPEQYF. The full variable domain, rest sourced from reference TRBV14 and TRBJ2-7, is EAGVTQFPSHSVIEKGQTVTLRCDPISGHDNLYWYRRVMGKEIKFLLHFVKESKQDESGMPNNRFLAERTGGTYSTLKVQPAELEDSGVYFCASSQHPGLLPEQYFGPGTRLTVT.

This sequence joins TRBV4-1 and TRBJ1-5; 7 nucleotides match TRBD1. The J segment lost 6 bases and the V segment lost 3 bases, leaving 5 bases of the junction unmatched. CDR1 MGHRA and CDR2 YSYEKL come from the germline V gene. The CDR3 has 14 residues. CDR3 sequence reads: CASSQTTGPQPQHF. In DNA form, the CDR3 reads TGCGCCAGCAGCCAGACGACAGGGCCTCAGCCCCAGCATTTT.

This chain connects TRBV9 to TRBJ1-6, with D maybe TRBD1 (6 bases). Germline CDR1 SGDLS, CDR2 YYNGEE. Deletions cut 3 bases from V and 5 bases from J, with 12 bases between. This CDR3 contains 15 residues. Here the CDR3 DNA reads TGTGCCAGCAGCGCAAGCTCAGGGGATAATTCACCCCTCCACTTT. Protein sequence: CASSASSGDNSPLHF.

This chain connects TRBV7-9 to TRBJ2-3; 8 bases line up with TRBD2. This CDR3 has 17 amino acids. Trimming at V came to 0 bases and at J to 4 bases, leaving 9 bases not matched to a gene. The V gene's germline CDR1 is SEHNR and CDR2 FQNEAQ (reference sequence). The CDR3 loop reads CASSLAPSGRGADTQYF. The CDR3 DNA reads as TGTGCCAGCAGCTTAGCGCCCAGCGGGAGAGGGGCAGATACGCAGTATTTT.

V usage is TRBV7-9 and J usage is TRBJ2-2; TRBD2 aligns across 10 bases. The V and J ends lost 2 bases and 3 bases, in that order; junction bases with no gene match: 0. The CDR3 sequence is 15 residues long. Germline V lookup: CDR1 SEHNR, CDR2 FQNEAQ (reference sequence). CDR3 sequence (DNA): TGTGCCAGCAGCTTACTAGCGGGGGACACCGGGGAGCTGTTTTTT. Translated: CASSLLAGDTGELFF.

V gene TRBV5-1 combines with J gene TRBJ2-1, with 8 bases fitting TRBD1. The length of the CDR3 is 15 residues. The germline V gene encodes CDR1 SGHRS and CDR2 YFSETQ. The V gene end was trimmed by 0 bases and the J gene end by 6 bases; junction bases not matched to a gene: 5. As DNA, the CDR3 is TGCGCCAGCAGCTTGGCCCAGGGGGCAGGCAATGAGCAGTTCTTC. Amino acid sequence: CASSLAQGAGNEQFF.

This clone is a singleton in its sample. The CDR3 DNA reads as TGCGCCAGCAGCCAAACAGACATCTATGGCTACACCTTC. This gives the protein CASSQTDIYGYTF. The V call is TRBV4-1, the J call TRBJ1-2; no clear D. This CDR3 has 13 amino acids. Germline V gene data show CDR1 as MGHRA and CDR2 as YSYEKL. V shed 2 bases and J shed 4 bases, with 8 bases lying between them.

The V gene is TRBV5-5, the J gene TRBJ2-7, with D tentatively TRBD2 (6 bases). V lost 0 bases to trimming and J lost 7 bases, with 8 bases between them. CDR3 length: 12 residues. CDR1 is SGHKS, CDR2 YYEKEE, per germline (reference sequence). The CDR3 protein is CASSLAAGEQYF. As DNA, the CDR3 is TGTGCCAGCAGCTTGGCGGCGGGAGAGCAGTACTTC.

V usage is TRBV5-3 and J usage is TRBJ2-3, with 12 bases aligning to TRBD1. TRBV5-3 is noted as an ORF with a role that remains uncertain. CDR3 size: 17 residues. V lost 0 bases and J lost 4; bases outside the gene matches: 6. In nucleotides, the CDR3 is TGTGCCAGAAGCTTGGGGGGACAGGGGGCAGGGGCAGATACGCAGTATTTT. As protein: CARSLGGQGAGADTQYF.

This clone was observed a few times. This chain uses TRBV12-5 with TRBJ1-1; D may be TRBD1 (6 bases). The CDR3 is 14 amino acids. Between the trimmed V and J ends, which lost 5 bases and 2 bases, there was a span of 12 bases. The germline V gene encodes CDR1 LGHNT and CDR2 FRNRAP. This CDR3 is CASGTLQGNTEAFF. DNA for the CDR3: TGTGCTAGTGGTACCTTACAGGGTAACACTGAAGCTTTCTTT. Full variable domain (remainder filled in from reference TRBV12-5 and TRBJ1-1): DARVTQTPRHKVTEMGQEVTMRCQPILGHNTVFWYRQTMMQGLELLAYFRNRAPLDDSGMPKDRFSAEMPDATLATLKIQPSEPRDSAVYFCASGTLQGNTEAFFGQGTRLTVV.

This sequence joins TRBV11-2 and TRBJ2-7; tentatively, D is TRBD1 (6 bases). The CDR3 is 18 residues long. Germline V gene sequence: CDR1 SGHAT, CDR2 FQNNGV. The V end lost 5 bases, the J end lost 1 base, and 24 bases lay between the germline ends. The CDR3 sequence is CASSPPPIDRWRSYEQYF. The CDR3 nucleotides are TGTGCCAGCAGCCCACCCCCTATCGACAGGTGGCGATCCTACGAGCAGTACTTC.

CDR3 protein: CASSRPGQGFRGYTF. DNA of the CDR3: TGTGCCAGCAGCCGACCGGGACAGGGTTTTCGTGGCTACACCTTC. This rearrangement joins TRBV4-2 to TRBJ1-2; 9 nucleotides align to TRBD1. The CDR3 has 15 residues. Trimming took 4 bases from V and 7 from J; bases not matched to a gene: 10. The germline CDR1 and CDR2 sequences are LGHNA and YNFKEQ.

This chain links TRBV10-1 with TRBJ2-7; 8 bases are shared with TRBD1. V gave up 8 bases and J gave up 2 bases; unmatched junction bases: 5. Germline CDR1 is WNHNN and CDR2 is SYGVQD (reference sequence). This CDR3 comprises 13 residues. CDR3 in DNA: TGCGCCAGCCCGGACAGGGACGCCTACGAGCAGTACTTC. It encodes CASPDRDAYEQYF.

The rearrangement uses TRBV7-2 and TRBJ2-3; D is possibly TRBD1 (5 bases). V was pared by 6 bases and J by 8 bases, with 9 bases between. CDR3 length: 11 amino acids. Germline V CDR1 and CDR2: SGHTA, FQGNSA. This chain's CDR3 is CASRAQGTQYF. The CDR3 coding sequence is TGTGCCAGCAGGGCGCAGGGTACGCAGTATTTT.

The CDR3 DNA sequence: TGTGCCAGCAGCTTCCCCTACCCCAATGAGCAGTTCTTC. Translating it yields CASSFPYPNEQFF. The chain links TRBV5-4 to TRBJ2-1; D call uncertain. In germline, CDR1 is SGHNT, CDR2 YYREEE (reference sequence). The CDR3 length is 13 residues. V was shortened by 2 bases and J by 6 bases, with 9 bases between the two germline ends. Complete variable domain (other parts from reference TRBV5-4 and TRBJ2-1): ETGVTQSPTHLIKTRGQQVTLRCSSQSGHNTVSWYQQALGQGPQFIFQYYREEENGRGNFPPRFSGLQFPNYSSELNVNALELDDSALYLCASSFPYPNEQFFGPGTRLTVL.

This chain links TRBV27 with TRBJ2-7, with 7 bases matching TRBD2. The V and J ends lost 1 base and 0 bases, in that order; junction bases with no gene match: 6. The CDR3 is made up of 16 amino acids. The germline V gene encodes CDR1 MNHEY and CDR2 SMNVEV (reference sequence). CDR3 region: CASSLFAGTTSYEQYF. The CDR3 DNA sequence: TGTGCCAGCAGTTTATTCGCCGGGACTACCTCCTACGAGCAGTACTTC.

The chain uses TRBV4-1 and TRBJ1-4; 9 nucleotides match TRBD1. Germline CDR1 MGHRA, CDR2 YSYEKL. The trim removed 5 bases at V and 3 bases at J, leaving 4 bases unmatched. The CDR3 is made up of 15 amino acids. Written as DNA, the CDR3 is TGCGCCAGCAGCTCTCGACAGGGGGCTAATGAAAAACTGTTTTTT. Translating gives CASSSRQGANEKLFF.

Remarks on this clone: Other DNA sequences in the same sample also yield this CDR3. The chain links TRBV3-1 (or the pseudogene TRBV3-2) to TRBJ2-7; D not certain. Germline assignment: CDR1 LGHDT and CDR2 YNNKEL (reference sequence). There are 14 residues in the CDR3. Trimming took 1 base from V and 2 from J, leaving 9 bases between them. In DNA form, the CDR3 reads TGTGCCAGCAGCCAAGGAACGGTTACCTACGAGCAGTACTTC. Amino acid sequence: CASSQGTVTYEQYF.

This clone was observed once. The chain joins TRBV6-5 to TRBJ2-1; D is unresolved. The length of the CDR3 is 12 residues. The V gene's germline CDR1 is MNHEY and CDR2 SVGAGI. With 4 bases removed from V and 6 bases from J, the gap between germline ends came to 7 bases. Here the CDR3 reads CASSFSRNEQFF. CDR3 coding DNA: TGTGCCAGCAGTTTTTCCCGCAATGAGCAGTTCTTC.

This chain links TRBV13 with TRBJ2-7; D is unresolved. The CDR3 length is 12 residues. Looked up from germline, CDR1 is PRHDT and CDR2 is FYEKMQ (reference sequence). The ends were cut back, 6 bases at V and 6 bases at J, with 12 bases in the middle. In DNA form, the CDR3 reads TGTGCCAGCAGTTTGATACGCGTCGAGCAGTACTTC. It specifies CASSLIRVEQYF. Combining the CDR3 with reference TRBV13 and TRBJ2-7 gives the whole variable domain AAGVIQSPRHLIKEKRETATLKCYPIPRHDTVYWYQQGPGQDPQFLISFYEKMQSDKGSIPDRFSAQQFSDYHSELNMSSLELGDSALYFCASSLIRVEQYFGPGTRLTVT.

DNA for the CDR3: TGTGCCAGCAGTTTACCGGGACAGGGACGATGGCAGCCCCAGCATTTT. Amino acids: CASSLPGQGRWQPQHF. The chain has TRBV28 and TRBJ1-5; 9 nucleotides align to TRBD1. The germline CDR1 and CDR2 sequences are MDHEN and SYDVKM. V lost 2 bases, J lost 7 bases, and 9 bases stayed unmatched. The CDR3 totals 16 residues.

The chain employs TRBV7-2 and TRBJ2-3; a possible D gene is TRBD1 (5 bases). Trimming removed 1 base at V and 5 bases at J, with 10 bases between. The CDR3 is 14 residues long. Germline CDR1 and CDR2: SGHTA and FQGNSA. CDR3 coding DNA: TGTGCCAGCAGCTTAGAGGGTAGGGGAGATACGCAGTATTTT. Amino acids: CASSLEGRGDTQYF.

V and J are TRBV28 and TRBJ2-5; D call uncertain. The V end was cut by 3 bases, the J end by 5 bases, with 7 bases between. CDR1 is MDHEN and CDR2 is SYDVKM in the germline V gene. The CDR3 is 12 amino acids. CDR3: CASSLLQETQYF. The CDR3 nucleotides read TGTGCCAGCAGTTTGTTACAGGAGACCCAGTACTTC.

About this clone itself: The junction and the germline gene differ at one end; a read error may be behind it. This chain joins TRBV15 and TRBJ1-2; 7 positions agree with TRBD1. The CDR3 loop spans 12 amino acids. Per germline, CDR1 LNHNV and CDR2 YYDKDF (reference sequence). The CDR3 sequence is CATSSHKEGANF. The CDR3 nucleotides read TGTGCCACCAGCAGTCATAAGGAGGGGGCTAACTTC.

This chain links TRBV3-1 (or the pseudogene TRBV3-2) with TRBJ1-6; 8 nucleotides agree with TRBD1. The length of the CDR3 is 14 residues. Germline assignment: CDR1 LGHDT and CDR2 YNNKEL (reference sequence). V shed 4 bases and J 10 bases; nucleotides not matched to a gene: 6. CDR3 nucleotide sequence: TGTGCCAGCAGCCTTGGACAGGGTGGATCACCCCTCCACTTT. Protein sequence: CASSLGQGGSPLHF.

CDR3 sequence (DNA): TGTGCCACCAGCAGAGATGACAATCTCCCCCAGTACTTC. This encodes CATSRDDNLPQYF. The chain joins TRBV15 to TRBJ2-5; D gene unclear. Trimming pared 0 bases from V and 9 bases from J, leaving 11 bases between. The CDR3 totals 13 residues. Germline V gene lookup returns CDR1 LNHNV and CDR2 YYDKDF (reference sequence). The full variable domain, with the rest looked up from reference TRBV15 and TRBJ2-5, is DAMVIQNPRYQVTQFGKPVTLSCSQTLNHNVMYWYQQKSSQAPKLLFHYYDKDFNNEADTPDNFQSRRPNTSFCFLDIRSPGLGDTAMYLCATSRDDNLPQYFGPGTRLLVL.

The chain recombines TRBV6-1 with TRBJ2-3; 8 positions match TRBD1. The trim removed 2 bases at V and 2 bases at J, leaving 3 bases unmatched. This CDR3 comprises 15 residues. The germline gives CDR1 MNHNS, CDR2 SASEGT. CDR3 amino acids: CASSEYRGTTDTQYF. The CDR3 coding sequence is TGTGCCAGCAGTGAATACAGGGGGACCACAGATACGCAGTATTTT.

This clone was seen a few times. The rearrangement links TRBV28 to TRBJ1-4; 12 nucleotides align to TRBD1. In germline, CDR1 is MDHEN, CDR2 SYDVKM. J gave up 8 bases and V 6 bases, and 4 bases lay outside the gene matches. This CDR3 contains 14 residues. Here the CDR3 reads CASRAGTGGEKLFF. The CDR3 bases are TGTGCCAGCAGGGCCGGGACAGGGGGCGAAAAACTGTTTTTT.

The gene calls are TRBV5-4 and TRBJ2-3, with a weak D call TRBD2 (5 bases). Germline lookup yields CDR1 SGHNT and CDR2 YYREEE (reference sequence). The CDR3 covers 14 residues. V lost 4 bases and J 3 bases, leaving 12 bases between the germline ends. The CDR3 spells CASSRGGKTDTQYF. The CDR3 bases are TGTGCCAGCAGCCGCGGAGGCAAGACAGATACGCAGTATTTT.

This clone was seen a single time. The chain combines TRBV5-5 with TRBJ1-2; 7 bases map to TRBD1. CDR3 length: 13 amino acids. V gave up 4 bases and J gave up 6 bases; unmatched junction bases: 6. From germline, CDR1 is SGHKS and CDR2 YYEKEE (reference sequence). As DNA, the CDR3 is TGTGCCAGCAGCGTCAACAGGGGTAATGGCTACACCTTC. As protein: CASSVNRGNGYTF.

This chain joins TRBV12-3 or TRBV12-4 and TRBJ2-5, with D possibly being TRBD2 (6 bases). V lost 10 bases and J lost 6, with 15 bases in between. The CDR3 consists of 12 residues. The CDR3 sequence: CANTIGGKTQYF. DNA for the CDR3: TGTGCCAACACCATCGGGGGAAAGACCCAGTACTTC.

The chain has TRBV24-1 and TRBJ2-1, with 9 nucleotides matching TRBD2. Germline V CDR1 and CDR2: KGHDR, SFDVKD. The J segment lost 7 bases and the V segment lost 10 bases, leaving 10 bases of the junction unmatched. The length of the CDR3 is 14 residues. CDR3: CATSLAGSGNEQFF. In DNA form, the CDR3 reads TGTGCCACAAGTCTAGCGGGATCTGGGAATGAGCAGTTCTTC.